This record looks at one T cell receptor (beta chain) sequence and its context. Profiling relied on immunoSEQ multiplex PCR, and the TCRdb table lists in-frame clones only, not all of them. This table holds 200,000 to 300,000 clones, 85% to 95% found once. Per the germline V gene, CDR1 is MGHRA and CDR2 is YSYEKL. The CDR3 extends over 17 amino acids. V gave up 4 bases and J gave up 2 bases; unmatched junction bases: 10. This entry is derived from a study of blood T cell repertoires in COVID-19. Looking at the study overall: PBMCs, B-cell-depleted T cells, or T cells provided the cDNA or gDNA that made up the material.

During active infection, Seattle patients enrolled and were then monitored through disease. The sequence derives from a man aged 30 to 39 with COVID-19, enrolled during active disease. The chain couples TRBV4-1 to TRBJ2-1; 8 nucleotides match TRBD1. The specimen was peripheral blood. The CDR3 sequence is CASSRGQGGNAYNEQFF. The CDR3 DNA reads TGCGCCAGCAGCCGCGGACAGGGCGGTAATGCCTACAATGAGCAGTTCTTC.